What follows are 10 T cell receptor beta chains derived from one specimen sequenced in a study of blood T cell repertoires in COVID-19. Profiling relied on immunoSEQ multiplex PCR, and the TCRdb table lists in-frame clones only, not all of them. The sample shows approximately 190,000 clones, around nine tenths of them seen only once. Sequences were obtained from peripheral blood. The receptors derive from a woman aged 40 to 50 who had recovered from COVID-19.

This chain links TRBV6-6 with TRBJ2-1; 15 nucleotides match TRBD2. In germline, CDR1 is MNHNY, CDR2 SVGAGI (reference sequence). CDR3 size: 17 residues. The trim removed 5 bases at V and 9 bases at J, leaving 11 bases unmatched. The CDR3 DNA reads TGTGCCAGCAGTCTAATGAGGACTAGCGGGAGGGCCGGTGAGCAGTTCTTC. Amino acids: CASSLMRTSGRAGEQFF.

This clone was found once. The CDR3 DNA follows: TGTGCCAGCAGTCCAACTGGGCATGGCTACACCTTC. This codes for CASSPTGHGYTF. This chain uses TRBV2 with TRBJ1-2, with D uncertain. The CDR3 is 12 amino acids. V lost 5 bases and J lost 6, with 10 bases in between. Germline CDR1 SNHLY, CDR2 FYNNEI.

The rearrangement uses TRBV6-5 and TRBJ2-1; 12 bases agree with TRBD2. The germline CDR1 and CDR2 sequences are MNHEY and SVGAGI. With V trimmed by 5 bases and J by 7 bases, 6 bases remained unmatched. CDR3 length: 15 amino acids. CDR3 loop: CASSMTSGSLNEQFF. The CDR3 DNA is TGTGCCAGCAGTATGACTAGCGGGAGTCTTAATGAGCAGTTCTTC.

This chain joins TRBV7-2 and TRBJ2-2, with TRBD2 matching 7 bases. After removal of 0 bases from V and 7 bases from J, the junction contained 8 bases not matched to a gene. The CDR3 covers 16 residues. The germline gives CDR1 SGHTA, CDR2 FQGNSA. DNA for the CDR3: TGTGCCAGCAGCTTAGCGCCGGGAGGTGGAGTCGGGGAGCTGTTTTTT. Its translation: CASSLAPGGGVGELFF.

A remark on this clone: Other DNA sequences in the same sample also yield this CDR3. The CDR3 DNA follows: TGTGCCAGCAGTTCCGGCGGGAATGAGCAGTTCTTC. Amino acid sequence: CASSSGGNEQFF. The chain employs TRBV12-3 or TRBV12-4 and TRBJ2-1; maybe TRBD2 (5 bases). The CDR3 consists of 12 residues. Trimming removed 4 bases from V and 7 bases from J, with 8 bases in between.

This clone was detected a few times. This rearrangement joins TRBV7-2 to TRBJ2-1; D unresolved. This CDR3 contains 13 residues. CDR1 is SGHTA and CDR2 is FQGNSA in the germline V gene. Trimming took 8 bases from V and 0 from J, leaving 8 bases between them. The CDR3 sequence: CASGVASYNEQFF. The CDR3 DNA follows: TGTGCCAGCGGAGTTGCCTCCTACAATGAGCAGTTCTTC.

This chain joins TRBV19 and TRBJ1-6; 7 bases map to TRBD1. The CDR3 sequence is 17 residues long. V dropped 8 bases and J dropped 1; count of bases not matched to a gene: 11. Germline V lookup: CDR1 LNHDA, CDR2 SQIVND (reference sequence). The CDR3, as DNA: TGTGCCAGTGCTTCCGGGACAGTCGGGTCCTATAATTCACCCCTCCACTTT. This gives the protein CASASGTVGSYNSPLHF.

J is TRBJ2-5 and V is TRBV12-3 or TRBV12-4; perhaps TRBD1 as D (6 bases). The V end was cut by 5 bases, the J end by 5 bases, with 12 bases between. The CDR3 sequence is 13 residues long. CDR3 in DNA: TGTGCCAGCAGTCCCGGACAGCCGGAGACCCAGTACTTC. Translation: CASSPGQPETQYF.

This clone was recorded only once. The chain employs TRBV19 and TRBJ2-5; D is perhaps TRBD2 (5 bases). The CDR3 sequence is 16 residues long. CDR1 is LNHDA and CDR2 is SQIVND in the germline V gene (reference sequence). V lost 1 base and J 5 bases, leaving 17 bases between the germline ends. This CDR3 reads CASSIGEGLRGETQYF. CDR3 nucleotide sequence: TGTGCCAGTAGTATAGGGGAAGGGTTGCGAGGGGAGACCCAGTACTTC.

CDR3 in amino acids: CAWSSTGTRNTGELFF. In nucleotides, the CDR3 is TGTGCCTGGAGTTCAACCGGGACAAGGAACACCGGGGAGCTGTTTTTT. The chain is built from TRBV30 and TRBJ2-2, with D maybe TRBD1 (6 bases). Germline CDR1 is GTSNPN and CDR2 is SVGIG (reference sequence). CDR3 length: 16 amino acids. Trimming shortened V by 2 bases and J by 1 base, and 14 bases separated the two germline ends.